The clone carrying this TCR beta chain has just one count. This sample stems from a study of blood T cell repertoires in COVID-19. Study details: Spain, Italy and the United States supplied samples that represented acute and convalescent COVID-19. In each case, the material was cDNA or gDNA derived from T cells, B-cell-depleted T cells, or PBMCs.

Germline CDR1 reads MGHRA; CDR2 reads YSYEKL. CDR3 length: 19 residues. The V end lost 0 bases, the J end lost 2 bases, and 22 bases lay between the germline ends. Original data processing: Reference gene primer amplification in the assay estimated nucleated cell counts. Method: immunoSEQ multiplex PCR; TCRdb's copy keeps in-frame clones and lacks some. Clone size and V and J calls were adopted from that table, with D and trimming inferred from the DNA. The data show about 300,000 clones, approximately 90% seen once. Specimen: peripheral blood. The sequence derives from a middle-aged man with acute or convalescent COVID-19. The gene calls are TRBV4-1 and TRBJ1-2; D may be TRBD1 (5 bases). This CDR3 reads CASSQDLGTSGRGNYGYTF. CDR3 nucleotides: TGCGCCAGCAGCCAAGATTTGGGGACCTCCGGGCGGGGGAACTATGGCTACACCTTC.